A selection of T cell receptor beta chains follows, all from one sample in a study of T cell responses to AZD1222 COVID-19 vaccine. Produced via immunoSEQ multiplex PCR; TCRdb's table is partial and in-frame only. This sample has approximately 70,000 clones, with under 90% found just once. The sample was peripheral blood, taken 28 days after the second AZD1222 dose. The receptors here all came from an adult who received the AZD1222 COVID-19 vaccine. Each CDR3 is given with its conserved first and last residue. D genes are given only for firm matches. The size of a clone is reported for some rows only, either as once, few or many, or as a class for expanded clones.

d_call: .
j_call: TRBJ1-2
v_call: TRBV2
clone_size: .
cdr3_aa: CASSEGQRGQYTF
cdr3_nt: TGTGCCAGCAGTGAAGGTCAAAGGGGCCAATACACCTTC

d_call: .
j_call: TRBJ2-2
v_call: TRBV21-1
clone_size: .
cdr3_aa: CASSSRRGWAGELFF
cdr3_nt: TGTGCCAGCAGCAGTCGCAGGGGGTGGGCCGGGGAGCTGTTTTTT

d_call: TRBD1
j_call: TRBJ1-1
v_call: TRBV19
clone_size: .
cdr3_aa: CASRGDRRTEAFF
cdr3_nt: TGTGCCAGTCGGGGGGACAGAAGGACTGAAGCTTTCTTT

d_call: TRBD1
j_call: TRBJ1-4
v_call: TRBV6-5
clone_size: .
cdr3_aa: CASSSGTVNEKLFF
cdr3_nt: TGTGCCAGCAGCTCCGGGACAGTGAATGAAAAACTGTTTTTT

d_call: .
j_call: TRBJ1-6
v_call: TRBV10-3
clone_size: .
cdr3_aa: CAIRGNYNSPLHF
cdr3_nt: TGTGCCATCAGGGGGAACTATAATTCACCCCTCCACTTT

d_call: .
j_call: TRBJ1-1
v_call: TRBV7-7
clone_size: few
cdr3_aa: CASSLEGGSEAFF
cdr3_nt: TGTGCTAGCAGCTTAGAGGGGGGCTCTGAAGCTTTCTTT

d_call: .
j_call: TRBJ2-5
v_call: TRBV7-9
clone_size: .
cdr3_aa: CASDDVGSGGETQYF
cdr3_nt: TGTGCCAGCGACGATGTAGGCTCCGGGGGAGAGACCCAGTACTTC

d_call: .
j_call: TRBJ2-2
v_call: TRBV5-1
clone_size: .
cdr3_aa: CASSRDGTNTGELFF
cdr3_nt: TGCGCCAGCAGTCGTGACGGAACCAACACCGGGGAGCTGTTTTTT

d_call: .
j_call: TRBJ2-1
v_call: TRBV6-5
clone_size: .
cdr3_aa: CASSYDAGRIYNEQFF
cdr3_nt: TGTGCCAGCAGTTACGACGCGGGGAGGATCTACAATGAGCAGTTCTTC

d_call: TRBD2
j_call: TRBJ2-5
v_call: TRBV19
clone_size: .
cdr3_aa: CASSIRTRWETQYF
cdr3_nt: TGTGCCAGTAGTATCAGGACTAGATGGGAGACCCAGTACTTC

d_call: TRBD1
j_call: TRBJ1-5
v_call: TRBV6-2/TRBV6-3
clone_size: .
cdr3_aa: CASSRPTGASNQPQHF
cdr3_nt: TGTGCCAGCAGTAGACCGACAGGGGCAAGCAATCAGCCCCAGCATTTT

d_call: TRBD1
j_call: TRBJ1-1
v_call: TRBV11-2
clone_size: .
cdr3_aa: CASRLQGAFNEAFF
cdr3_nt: TGTGCCAGCAGGCTACAGGGGGCGTTTAATGAAGCTTTCTTT

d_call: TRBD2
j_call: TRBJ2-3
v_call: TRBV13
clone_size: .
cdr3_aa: CASSPRLAGVDTQYF
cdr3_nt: TGTGCCAGCAGCCCTCGACTAGCGGGGGTAGATACGCAGTATTTT

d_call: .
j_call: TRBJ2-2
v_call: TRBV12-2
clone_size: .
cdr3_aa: CASRLEAGSANTGELFF
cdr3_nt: TGTGCAAGTCGCTTAGAGGCGGGCAGCGCGAACACCGGGGAGCTGTTTTTT

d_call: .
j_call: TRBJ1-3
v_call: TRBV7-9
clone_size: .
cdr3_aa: CASSPRRTSDGNTIYF
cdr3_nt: TGTGCCAGCAGTCCCCGGCGAACATCGGATGGAAACACCATATATTTT

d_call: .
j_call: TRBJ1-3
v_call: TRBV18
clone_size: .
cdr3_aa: CASSPSSQILGNTIYF
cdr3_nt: TGTGCCAGCTCACCATCATCGCAGATACTTGGAAACACCATATATTTT

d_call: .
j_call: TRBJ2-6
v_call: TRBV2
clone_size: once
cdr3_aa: CASREPTGTFSGANVLTF
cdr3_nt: TGTGCCAGCAGAGAACCGACAGGAACTTTCTCTGGGGCCAACGTCCTGACTTTC

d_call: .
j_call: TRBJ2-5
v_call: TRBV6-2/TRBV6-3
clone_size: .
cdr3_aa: CASSYLGMETQYF
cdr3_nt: TGTGCCAGCAGTTACCTGGGTATGGAGACCCAGTACTTC

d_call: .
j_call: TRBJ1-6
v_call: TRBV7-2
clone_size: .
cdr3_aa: CASSPLGGSPLHF
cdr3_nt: TGTGCCAGCAGCCCCCTTGGGGGTTCACCCCTCCACTTT

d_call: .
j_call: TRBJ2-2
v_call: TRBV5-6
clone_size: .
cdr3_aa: CATSPGLPNTGELFF
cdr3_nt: TGTGCCACCTCACCGGGACTGCCGAACACCGGGGAGCTGTTTTTT

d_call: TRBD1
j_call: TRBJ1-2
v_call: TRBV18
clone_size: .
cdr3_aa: CASSPEGQASYGYTF
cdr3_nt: TGTGCCAGCTCACCAGAGGGACAGGCCTCTTATGGCTACACCTTC

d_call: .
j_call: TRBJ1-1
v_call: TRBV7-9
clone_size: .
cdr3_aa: CASSLEANTEAFF
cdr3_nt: TGTGCCAGCAGCTTAGAGGCGAACACTGAAGCTTTCTTT

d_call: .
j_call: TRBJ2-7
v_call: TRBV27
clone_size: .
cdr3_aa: CASSRGQSPYEQYF
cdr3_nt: TGTGCCAGCAGCCGTGGACAGTCTCCCTACGAGCAGTACTTC

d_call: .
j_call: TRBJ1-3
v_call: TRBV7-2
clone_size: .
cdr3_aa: CASSLVGLSSGNTIYF
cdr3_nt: TGTGCCAGCAGCTTAGTAGGGCTGAGCTCTGGAAACACCATATATTTT

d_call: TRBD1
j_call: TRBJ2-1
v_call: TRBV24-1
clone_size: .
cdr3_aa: CATSDSGQGDNEQFF
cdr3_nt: TGTGCCACCAGTGATTCGGGACAGGGGGACAATGAGCAGTTCTTC

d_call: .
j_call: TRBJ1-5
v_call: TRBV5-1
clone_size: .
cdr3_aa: CASSRSGDSNQPQHF
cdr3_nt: TGCGCCAGCAGTAGGTCAGGGGACAGCAATCAGCCCCAGCATTTT

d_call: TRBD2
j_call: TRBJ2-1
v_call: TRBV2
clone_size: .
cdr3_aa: CASSEIKSVAGRYNEQFF
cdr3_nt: TGTGCCAGCAGTGAAATTAAATCGGTAGCGGGGAGGTACAATGAGCAGTTCTTC

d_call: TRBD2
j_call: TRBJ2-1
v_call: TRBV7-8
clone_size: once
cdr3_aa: CASSKRGGRNEQFF
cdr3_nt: TGTGCCAGCAGCAAGCGGGGGGGCCGCAATGAGCAGTTCTTC

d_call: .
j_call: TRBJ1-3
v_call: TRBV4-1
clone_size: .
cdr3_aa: CASSLGHSGNTIYF
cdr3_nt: TGCGCCAGCAGCCTCGGGCACTCTGGAAACACCATATATTTT

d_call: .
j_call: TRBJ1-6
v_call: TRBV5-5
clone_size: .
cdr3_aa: CASSFGTAYSPLHF
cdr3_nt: TGTGCCAGCAGCTTCGGGACGGCGTATTCACCCCTCCACTTT

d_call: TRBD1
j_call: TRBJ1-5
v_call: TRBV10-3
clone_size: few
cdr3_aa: CAISPDQMWSGTGLPQHF
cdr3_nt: TGTGCCATCAGTCCGGATCAGATGTGGTCCGGGACAGGGTTGCCCCAGCATTTT

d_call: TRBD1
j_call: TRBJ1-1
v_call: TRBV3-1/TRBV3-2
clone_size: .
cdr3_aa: CASSLGTGGTEAFF
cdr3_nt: TGTGCCAGCAGCCTTGGGACAGGGGGCACTGAAGCTTTCTTT

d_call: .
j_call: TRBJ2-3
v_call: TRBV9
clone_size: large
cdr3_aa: CASSVAGVATDTQYF
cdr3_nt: TGTGCCAGCAGCGTAGCGGGGGTGGCCACAGATACGCAGTATTTT